Below are 17 T cell receptor beta chains sequenced from a single sample in a study of control samples from healthy donors and cancer patients. TCRdb keeps only in-frame clones here, not all; method: immunoSEQ multiplex PCR. The sample has some 100,000 clones; 85% to 90% are singletons. The sample was blood. The receptors originated from a woman aged 45-65 years in good health.

This chain connects TRBV9 to TRBJ2-1, with TRBD1 identical over 7 bases. The CDR3 consists of 14 residues. Trimming at V came to 0 bases and at J to 4 bases, leaving 1 base not matched to a gene. CDR1 is SGDLS and CDR2 is YYNGEE in the germline V gene. The CDR3 is CASSVEGQYNEQFF. CDR3 nucleotide sequence: TGTGCCAGCAGCGTAGAGGGACAGTACAATGAGCAGTTCTTC.

V is TRBV27 and J is TRBJ2-1; the match to TRBD2 covers 11 bases. The length of the CDR3 is 16 residues. The germline V gene encodes CDR1 MNHEY and CDR2 SMNVEV (reference sequence). The junction had 3 bases not matched to a gene; V was cut back by 5 bases and J by 0 bases. CDR3 region: CASSGTSGISYNEQFF. CDR3 nucleotides: TGTGCCAGCAGTGGGACTAGCGGAATCTCCTACAATGAGCAGTTCTTC.

This chain joins TRBV30 and TRBJ2-2; 9 bases map to TRBD2. Trimming at V came to 0 bases and at J to 7 bases, leaving 9 bases not matched to a gene. Germline CDR1 is GTSNPN and CDR2 is SVGIG (reference sequence). The CDR3 consists of 16 residues. The CDR3 sequence: CAWSVISGGLGGELFF. CDR3 sequence (DNA): TGTGCCTGGAGTGTAATTAGCGGGGGACTCGGCGGGGAGCTGTTTTTT.

The chain links TRBV28 to TRBJ1-5; possible D gene TRBD1, 5 bases. This CDR3 comprises 15 residues. Germline CDR1 MDHEN, CDR2 SYDVKM. Trimming took 3 bases from V and 4 from J, leaving 13 bases between them. The DNA for the CDR3 is TGTGCCAGCAGTTTGTCCGGGGGGAAGAATCAGCCCCAGCATTTT. Amino acids: CASSLSGGKNQPQHF.

This sequence joins TRBV30 and TRBJ2-3, with unresolved D. CDR3 length: 13 residues. V lost 1 base, J lost 0 bases, and 5 bases lay in between. In germline, CDR1 is GTSNPN, CDR2 SVGIG (reference sequence). For the CDR3, the DNA is TGTGCCTGGAGTGATGGTAGCACAGATACGCAGTATTTT. This codes for CAWSDGSTDTQYF.

This clone has a single count. The V gene is TRBV7-3, the J gene TRBJ1-1; no definite D call. With 5 bases removed from V and 2 bases from J, the gap between germline ends came to 9 bases. In germline, CDR1 is SGHTA, CDR2 FQGTGA. The CDR3 runs to 13 residues. The CDR3: CASSPYPNTEAFF. CDR3 nucleotide sequence: TGTGCCAGCAGCCCCTACCCCAACACTGAAGCTTTCTTT.

V gene TRBV6-5 combines with J gene TRBJ2-7, with 8 positions matching TRBD1. V was pared by 4 bases and J by 7 bases, with 12 bases of the junction left unmatched. Germline CDR1 is MNHEY and CDR2 is SVGAGI. The CDR3 consists of 15 residues. The CDR3 nucleotides read TGTGCCAGCAGTTCCTCCGGGACAGGTCTGGGGGAGCAGTACTTC. Its protein product is CASSSSGTGLGEQYF.

The DNA of the CDR3 is TGTGCCAGCACTTTGGGAGGTCTGAGCACAGATACGCAGTATTTT. This sequence encodes CASTLGGLSTDTQYF. The chain combines TRBV6-4 with TRBJ2-3; D is possibly TRBD2 (6 bases). The CDR3 totals 15 residues. Germline CDR1 and CDR2: MRHNA and SNTAGT. V was pared by 7 bases and J by 0 bases, with 14 bases between.

The chain employs TRBV2 and TRBJ1-2; 8 nucleotides agree with TRBD1. The CDR3 extends over 12 amino acids. CDR1 is SNHLY, CDR2 FYNNEI, per germline. The J segment lost 5 bases and the V segment lost 4 bases, leaving 0 bases of the junction unmatched. The CDR3 DNA sequence: TGTGCCAGCAGTGGACAGGGGTATGGCTACACCTTC. This encodes CASSGQGYGYTF.

V is TRBV19 and J is TRBJ2-3, with D tentatively TRBD1 (6 bases). Trimming stripped 2 bases from V and 2 bases from J, with 11 bases between. Germline V CDR1 and CDR2: LNHDA, SQIVND (reference sequence). The CDR3 runs 15 residues. Here the CDR3 reads CASSIQGTLTDTQYF. In DNA form, the CDR3 reads TGTGCCAGTAGTATACAGGGGACCCTCACAGATACGCAGTATTTT.

The chain links TRBV6-5 to TRBJ2-5; maybe TRBD2 (7 bases). Trimming removed 2 bases at V and 4 bases at J, with 14 bases between. CDR1 and CDR2 (germline): MNHEY, SVGAGI. The length of the CDR3 is 15 residues. The CDR3 sequence: CASSYGGATAETQYF. The CDR3, as DNA: TGTGCCAGCAGTTACGGGGGGGCGACTGCAGAGACCCAGTACTTC.

The chain employs TRBV7-2 and TRBJ1-2; TRBD1 agrees at 7 bases. Germline V gene sequence: CDR1 SGHTA, CDR2 FQGNSA. CDR3 length: 15 residues. Unmatched junction bases numbered 6, after V lost 4 bases and J lost 1 base. CDR3 amino acids: CASSSNGQVNYGYTF. As DNA, the CDR3 is TGTGCCAGCAGCTCCAACGGACAGGTTAACTATGGCTACACCTTC.

The chain uses TRBV5-1 and TRBJ2-3, with D unclear. This CDR3 region has 14 residues. V was shortened by 0 bases and J by 0 bases, with 5 bases between the two germline ends. Germline V gene sequence: CDR1 SGHRS, CDR2 YFSETQ. Here the CDR3 DNA reads TGCGCCAGCAGCTTGGCCGGGAGCACAGATACGCAGTATTTT. This encodes CASSLAGSTDTQYF.

The chain recombines TRBV7-3 with TRBJ2-3; weak D call: TRBD2 (7 bases). This CDR3 comprises 16 residues. V gave up 5 bases and J gave up 1 base, with 16 bases separating them. The germline V gene has CDR1 SGHTA and CDR2 FQGTGA. The CDR3 region is CASSPGASGGTDTQYF. The CDR3 DNA reads TGTGCCAGCAGCCCGGGGGCTAGCGGAGGCACAGATACGCAGTATTTT. Full variable domain (outside the CDR3, taken from reference TRBV7-3 and TRBJ2-3): GAGVSQTPSNKVTEKGKYVELRCDPISGHTALYWYRQSLGQGPEFLIYFQGTGAADDSGLPNDRFFAVRPEGSVSTLKIQRTERGDSAVYLCASSPGASGGTDTQYFGPGTRLTVL.

This chain uses TRBV6-2 or TRBV6-3 with TRBJ2-7, with D unclear. CDR1 MNHEY and CDR2 SVGEGT come from the germline V gene. Deletions cut 5 bases from V and 1 base from J, with 6 bases between. The CDR3 consists of 12 residues. CDR3 residues: CASSPRSYEQYV. CDR3 nucleotides: TGTGCCAGCAGTCCCCGTTCCTACGAGCAGTACGTC.

Written as DNA, the CDR3 is TGTGCCAGCAGTTTCGGAGCCGGGACAGCAAACACTGAAGCTTTCTTT. Its protein is CASSFGAGTANTEAFF. The J gene is TRBJ1-1, the V gene TRBV28; 7 nucleotides agree with TRBD1. The V segment lost 3 bases and the J segment 2 bases; nucleotides outside the gene matches: 9. CDR1 is MDHEN and CDR2 is SYDVKM in the germline V gene. The CDR3 contains 16 residues.

V usage is TRBV9 and J usage is TRBJ2-1; perhaps TRBD1 as D (5 bases). V was pared by 3 bases and J by 6 bases, with 13 bases between. The germline gives CDR1 SGDLS, CDR2 YYNGEE. The CDR3 covers 14 residues. The CDR3 here is CASSGGLSSNEQFF. For the CDR3, the DNA is TGTGCCAGCAGCGGGGGCCTTTCGTCCAATGAGCAGTTCTTC.